Below, one T cell receptor beta chain is given with its context. This table comes from immunoSEQ multiplex PCR, and its TCRdb copy is limited to in-frame clones, with some not included. The sample contains approximately 89,000 clones, over 75% of which appear only once. The data are from a study of blood T cell repertoires in COVID-19. Across the study: The United States, Italy and Spain supplied acute and convalescent COVID-19 samples.

The sample comprised peripheral blood. This TCR came from a human donor in a cohort sampled during active COVID-19.

CDR3 DNA sequence: TGTGCCAGCAGCTCGGTGAATCAGCCCCAGCATTTT. Translating gives CASSSVNQPQHF. V is TRBV7-9 and J is TRBJ1-5; D is uncertain. V was trimmed by 4 bases and J by 4 bases, leaving 5 bases between them. Germline assignment: CDR1 SEHNR and CDR2 FQNEAQ (reference sequence). This CDR3 is 12 amino acids long.